Below, 27 T cell receptor beta chains from the same sample are listed, as sequenced in a study of vaccination effects on CD4 cells after COVID-19. Sequencing followed a ViraFEST assay step that expanded antigen-specific CD4+ T cells with viral peptide pools. CD4+ T cell isolation took place after approximately 11 days of culture. No vaccinee had earlier SARS-CoV-2 infection, and nucleocapsid antibodies were negative. The antigens for these receptors are not known. TCRdb's table, derived via immunoSEQ multiplex PCR, lists solely in-frame clones and lacks some. The sample contains 20,000 to 25,000 clones, almost 70% of which appear only once. Specimen: CD4+ T cells from PBMCs cultured with HCoV-NL63 spike peptides, collected before COVID-19 vaccination. These receptors came from a human donor who received a COVID-19 vaccine.

The chain couples TRBV25-1 to TRBJ1-1; 7 positions agree with TRBD1. J lost 4 bases, V lost 3 bases, and 17 bases had no gene match. The CDR3 has 18 residues. Germline assignment: CDR1 MGHDK and CDR2 SYGVNS. The CDR3 loop is CASSDRKIWGRGSTEAFF. CDR3 sequence (DNA): TGTGCCAGCAGTGACCGAAAAATCTGGGGCAGGGGGTCCACTGAAGCTTTCTTT.

This clone has just a few counts. CDR3 coding DNA: TGTGCCAGCAGCTTGGGGGTAGGACAGCTTAATTCACCCCTCCACTTT. Translated, it gives CASSLGVGQLNSPLHF. The chain uses TRBV5-5 and TRBJ1-6; TRBD1 is a possible D gene (6 bases). The CDR3 extends over 16 amino acids. Germline V gene data show CDR1 as SGHKS and CDR2 as YYEKEE (reference sequence). V lost 0 bases and J lost 6, with 13 bases in between.

The chain couples TRBV6-5 to TRBJ1-3, with no clear D. This CDR3 contains 13 residues. Trimming shortened V by 7 bases and J by 0 bases, and 7 bases separated the two germline ends. The germline V gene encodes CDR1 MNHEY and CDR2 SVGAGI. CDR3 coding DNA: TGTGCCAGCACTCAAAGCTCTGGAAACACCATATATTTT. Amino acids: CASTQSSGNTIYF.

V gene TRBV5-1 combines with J gene TRBJ2-1; D may be TRBD2 (5 bases). The germline V and J ends were trimmed by 9 bases and 3 bases, with 16 bases remaining between them. Germline CDR1 reads SGHRS; CDR2 reads YFSETQ. The CDR3 is 14 residues long. The CDR3 nucleotides are TGCGCCATACACCTAGCCAGGAACTACAATGAGCAGTTCTTC. This sequence encodes CAIHLARNYNEQFF.

The J gene is TRBJ2-5, the V gene TRBV18; 9 bases are shared with TRBD2. The CDR3 length is 15 residues. V dropped 4 bases and J dropped 2; count of bases not matched to a gene: 5. The germline V gene has CDR1 KGHSH and CDR2 LQKENI. CDR3 region: CASSLPGLAQETQYF. The CDR3 coding sequence is TGTGCCAGCTCACTACCTGGACTAGCGCAAGAGACCCAGTACTTC.

CDR3 nucleotide sequence: TGTGCCAGCAGTGAGAGGAGTGGGCGGGGGGGCCGCGTTGAGCAGTTCTTC. It codes for CASSERSGRGGRVEQFF. The chain carries TRBV2 and TRBJ2-1; 9 bases are shared with TRBD2. Looked up from germline, CDR1 is SNHLY and CDR2 is FYNNEI. The V and J ends lost 3 bases and 9 bases, in that order; junction bases with no gene match: 15. The CDR3 totals 17 residues. Full variable domain (remainder filled in from reference TRBV2 and TRBJ2-1): EPEVTQTPSHQVTQMGQEVILRCVPISNHLYFYWYRQILGQKVEFLVSFYNNEISEKSEIFDDQFSVERPDGSNFTLKIRSTKLEDSAMYFCASSERSGRGGRVEQFFGPGTRLTVL.

This clone has just one count. The genes are TRBV5-5 and TRBJ2-7; 11 nucleotides align to TRBD1. CDR3 length: 15 residues. Germline assignment: CDR1 SGHKS and CDR2 YYEKEE (reference sequence). Trimming at V came to 4 bases and at J to 3 bases, leaving 6 bases not matched to a gene. The CDR3, as DNA: TGTGCCAGCAGCATACGGGACAGGGGGTTCTACGAGCAGTACTTC. It encodes CASSIRDRGFYEQYF. Based on the CDR3 plus reference TRBV5-5 and TRBJ2-7, the full variable domain is DAGVTQSPTHLIKTRGQQVTLRCSPISGHKSVSWYQQVLGQGPQFIFQYYEKEERGRGNFPDRFSARQFPNYSSELNVNALLLGDSALYLCASSIRDRGFYEQYFGPGTRLTVT.

This chain connects TRBV3-1 (or the pseudogene TRBV3-2) to TRBJ2-1; D may be TRBD2 (6 bases). CDR3 length: 23 amino acids. V was clipped by 0 bases and J by 0 bases, with 30 bases between them. Looked up from germline, CDR1 is LGHDT and CDR2 is YNNKEL (reference sequence). In nucleotides, the CDR3 is TGTGCCAGCAGCCAAGATCTTGGGGCGCTAGCGAAGTTGGAAAGGGGCTCCTACAATGAGCAGTTCTTC. Residues: CASSQDLGALAKLERGSYNEQFF.

The J gene is TRBJ1-5, the V gene TRBV24-1, with D unresolved. The ends were cut back, 0 bases at V and 0 bases at J, with 11 bases in the middle. This CDR3 spans 17 amino acids. Per germline, CDR1 KGHDR and CDR2 SFDVKD. The CDR3 DNA is TGTGCCACCAGTGATTTGTCACCGGGTTATAGCAATCAGCCCCAGCATTTT. Translation: CATSDLSPGYSNQPQHF.

The genes are TRBV6-5 and TRBJ2-1, with 14 bases aligning to TRBD2. CDR1 is MNHEY, CDR2 SVGAGI, per germline. The CDR3 contains 15 residues. V lost 2 bases to trimming and J lost 9 bases; unmatched junction nucleotides: 3. The CDR3 here is CASSYVGLAGGEQFF. DNA for the CDR3: TGTGCCAGCAGTTACGTAGGACTAGCGGGGGGTGAGCAGTTCTTC.

This clone appeared a few times. The rearrangement links TRBV24-1 to TRBJ2-1, with D perhaps being TRBD1 or TRBD2 (6 bases each). This CDR3 is built from 13 residues. Germline V gives CDR1 KGHDR, CDR2 SFDVKD. With 1 base removed from V and 9 bases from J, the gap between germline ends came to 9 bases. The CDR3 sequence: CATSDLRGAEQFF. The CDR3 DNA reads TGTGCCACCAGTGATTTAAGGGGGGCTGAGCAGTTCTTC.

V is TRBV5-4 and J is TRBJ2-6, with 8 bases lining up with TRBD2. V was clipped by 1 base and J by 0 bases; unmatched bases: 6. The CDR3 runs 18 residues. CDR1 is SGHNT and CDR2 is YYREEE in the germline V gene (reference sequence). The CDR3 nucleotides are TGTGCCAGCAGCTTGCGGGGGGGGTCCAGCTCTGGGGCCAACGTCCTGACTTTC. This encodes CASSLRGGSSSGANVLTF. Together with reference TRBV5-4 and TRBJ2-6, the CDR3 gives the full variable domain: ETGVTQSPTHLIKTRGQQVTLRCSSQSGHNTVSWYQQALGQGPQFIFQYYREEENGRGNFPPRFSGLQFPNYSSELNVNALELDDSALYLCASSLRGGSSSGANVLTFGAGSRLTVL.

This clone was seen more than once but under ten times. The chain carries TRBV5-1 and TRBJ2-1; the D gene is possibly TRBD2 (6 bases). CDR1 and CDR2 from the germline V gene are SGHRS and YFSETQ. V was cut by 0 bases and J by 2 bases, with 9 bases left in between. The CDR3 runs 15 residues. The CDR3 loop reads CASSLGLETYNEQFF. The DNA of the CDR3 is TGCGCCAGCAGCTTGGGACTAGAAACCTACAATGAGCAGTTCTTC.

The gene calls are TRBV18 and TRBJ1-4; 7 bases map to TRBD1. The CDR3 is made up of 13 amino acids. The J segment lost 8 bases and the V segment lost 4 bases, leaving 4 bases of the junction unmatched. The germline V gene has CDR1 KGHSH and CDR2 LQKENI. The CDR3 nucleotides read TGTGCCAGCTCACGCGGACAGGAAGAAAAACTGTTTTTT. Amino acid sequence: CASSRGQEEKLFF.

This clone was seen only a few times. The rearrangement joins TRBV27 to TRBJ2-5, with 9 bases matching TRBD2. CDR1 and CDR2 from the germline V gene are MNHEY and SMNVEV (reference sequence). The junction had 8 bases not matched to a gene; V was cut back by 8 bases and J by 1 base. The CDR3 runs to 15 residues. This CDR3 reads CASHGIAGAQETQYF. The CDR3 region has the DNA TGTGCCAGCCACGGGATAGCGGGAGCCCAAGAGACCCAGTACTTC.

This clone was found once. The chain links TRBV19 to TRBJ1-2, with D possibly TRBD1 on 6 matching bases. Trimming took 7 bases from V and 3 from J, leaving 18 bases between them. CDR3 length: 15 residues. In germline, CDR1 is LNHDA, CDR2 SQIVND (reference sequence). The CDR3: CASTRGAGDHYGYTF. As DNA, the CDR3 is TGTGCCAGTACCCGAGGGGCAGGGGATCACTATGGCTACACCTTC.

The chain couples TRBV7-2 to TRBJ2-3, with 8 bases that match TRBD2. The CDR3 contains 13 residues. The germline CDR1 and CDR2 sequences are SGHTA and FQGNSA. J gave up 8 bases and V 0 bases, and 1 base lay outside the gene matches. The CDR3 reads CASSLARGVTQYF. In DNA, the CDR3 is TGTGCCAGCAGCTTAGCGCGGGGGGTTACGCAGTATTTT. The whole variable domain, remainder taken from reference TRBV7-2 and TRBJ2-3, is GAGVSQSPSNKVTEKGKDVELRCDPISGHTALYWYRQSLGQGLEFLIYFQGNSAPDKSGLPSDRFSAERTGGSVSTLTIQRTQQEDSAVYLCASSLARGVTQYFGPGTRLTVL.

Here the CDR3 DNA reads TGTGCCAGCAGCGTATCAGGGACGGTGTGGGAGACCGGGGAGCTGTTTTTT. Protein product: CASSVSGTVWETGELFF. The rearrangement uses TRBV9 and TRBJ2-2, with D possibly being TRBD1 or TRBD2 (5 bases each). CDR1 and CDR2 (germline): SGDLS, YYNGEE. Trimming cost V 1 base and J 5 bases, with 18 bases left between them. This CDR3 has 17 residues.

The CDR3 sequence is CASSQDAGEAFF. The DNA of the CDR3 is TGTGCCAGCAGCCAAGATGCGGGTGAAGCTTTCTTT. The chain links TRBV3-1 (or the pseudogene TRBV3-2) to TRBJ1-1; D is uncertain. This CDR3 has 12 residues. Germline V gene lookup returns CDR1 LGHDT and CDR2 YNNKEL (reference sequence). Trimming removed 0 bases from V and 7 bases from J, with 6 bases in between.

This clone is categorized as medium-sized (0.01 to 0.1%). In the same sample, other DNA sequences code for this CDR3. The chain couples TRBV7-2 to TRBJ2-3; the D is unclear. Germline V lookup: CDR1 SGHTA, CDR2 FQGNSA. V was cut by 3 bases and J by 2 bases, with 3 bases left in between. The CDR3 has 12 residues. Here the CDR3 reads CASSFYTDTQYF. The CDR3 DNA reads TGTGCCAGCAGCTTTTACACAGATACGCAGTATTTT.

In its sample, this clone was seen once. The J gene is TRBJ2-1, the V gene TRBV7-9; D is ambiguous. V shed 7 bases and J shed 8 bases, with 21 bases lying between them. CDR1 is SEHNR, CDR2 FQNEAQ, per germline (reference sequence). The CDR3 sequence is 15 residues long. The chain's CDR3 is CASTGRQFVIHEQFF. In DNA form, the CDR3 reads TGTGCCAGCACGGGCAGGCAGTTCGTTATCCATGAGCAGTTCTTC.

The chain links TRBV30 to TRBJ1-6; D remains unclear. From germline, CDR1 is GTSNPN and CDR2 SVGIG (reference sequence). V lost 4 bases and J 0 bases, leaving 13 bases between the germline ends. CDR3 size: 16 residues. CDR3 residues: CAWKGTSSSYNSPLHF. The CDR3 nucleotides are TGTGCCTGGAAGGGAACGTCAAGCTCCTATAATTCACCCCTCCACTTT. Variable domain in full (rest from reference TRBV30 and TRBJ1-6): SQTIHQWPATLVQPVGSPLSLECTVEGTSNPNLYWYRQAAGRGLQLLFYSVGIGQISSEVPQNLSASRPQDRQFILSSKKLLLSDSGFYLCAWKGTSSSYNSPLHFGNGTRLTVT.

This clone was seen more than once but under ten times. Here the CDR3 DNA reads TGTGCCAGCAGCTTAGCACAGACACGGTCTAACTATGGCTACACCTTC. It specifies CASSLAQTRSNYGYTF. V is TRBV7-9 and J is TRBJ1-2, with D unresolved. The germline gives CDR1 SEHNR, CDR2 FQNEAQ (reference sequence). The length of the CDR3 is 16 residues. V dropped 0 bases and J dropped 0 bases, with 11 bases sitting between them.

The chain is built from TRBV3-1 (or the pseudogene TRBV3-2) and TRBJ2-5; 10 bases are shared with TRBD2. The J segment lost 7 bases and the V segment lost 4 bases, leaving 15 bases of the junction unmatched. The CDR3 consists of 17 residues. CDR1 and CDR2 from the germline V gene are LGHDT and YNNKEL (reference sequence). CDR3 DNA sequence: TGTGCCAGCAGCCCCCGGGGTAGCGGGAGGTTTGATGGGACCCAGTACTTC. It is translated as CASSPRGSGRFDGTQYF.

The chain carries TRBV4-1 and TRBJ2-2; 8 bases fit TRBD2. Trimming removed 6 bases from V and 2 bases from J; junction bases left unmatched: 2. Germline assignment: CDR1 MGHRA and CDR2 YSYEKL. The CDR3 runs to 14 residues. The CDR3, as DNA: TGCGCCAGCAGGAGCGGGGGTAACACCGGGGAGCTGTTTTTT. It is translated as CASRSGGNTGELFF.

This clone showed up just once. The genes are TRBV5-1 and TRBJ2-1; tentative D call: TRBD2 (6 bases). Trimming took off 0 bases at V and 8 bases at J, with 18 bases between the two ends. Germline loops: CDR1 SGHRS, CDR2 YFSETQ. This CDR3 has 16 amino acids. CDR3 in amino acids: CASSLAGANEVDEQFF. In DNA form, the CDR3 reads TGCGCCAGCAGCTTGGCGGGAGCTAACGAGGTGGATGAGCAGTTCTTC.

This clone was detected only a few times. This chain uses TRBV6-5 with TRBJ1-6, with D hard to call. The CDR3 covers 14 residues. The V end lost 6 bases, the J end lost 7 bases, and 13 bases lay between the germline ends. CDR1 is MNHEY, CDR2 SVGAGI, per germline. As DNA, the CDR3 is TGTGCCAGCAGGCGGACTTCGACGAATTCACCCCTCCACTTT. This translates into CASRRTSTNSPLHF.